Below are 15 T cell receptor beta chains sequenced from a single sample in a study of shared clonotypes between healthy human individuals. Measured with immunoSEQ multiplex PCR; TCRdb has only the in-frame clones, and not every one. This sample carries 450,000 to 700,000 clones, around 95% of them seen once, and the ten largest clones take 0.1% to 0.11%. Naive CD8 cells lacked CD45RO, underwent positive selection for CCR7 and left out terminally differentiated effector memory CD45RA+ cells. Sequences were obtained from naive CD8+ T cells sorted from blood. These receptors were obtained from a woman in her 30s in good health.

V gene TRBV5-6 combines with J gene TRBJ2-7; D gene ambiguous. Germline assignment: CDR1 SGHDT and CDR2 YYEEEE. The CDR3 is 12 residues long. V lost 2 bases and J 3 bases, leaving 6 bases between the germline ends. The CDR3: CASSFKSYEQYF. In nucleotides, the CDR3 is TGTGCCAGCAGCTTCAAGAGCTACGAGCAGTACTTC.

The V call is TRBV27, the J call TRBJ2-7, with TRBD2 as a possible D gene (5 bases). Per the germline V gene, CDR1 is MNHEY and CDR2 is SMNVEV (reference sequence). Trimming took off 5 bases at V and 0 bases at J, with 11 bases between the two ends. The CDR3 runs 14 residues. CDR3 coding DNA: TGTGCCAGCAGTACAACGGGAAGCTCCTACGAGCAGTACTTC. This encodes CASSTTGSSYEQYF.

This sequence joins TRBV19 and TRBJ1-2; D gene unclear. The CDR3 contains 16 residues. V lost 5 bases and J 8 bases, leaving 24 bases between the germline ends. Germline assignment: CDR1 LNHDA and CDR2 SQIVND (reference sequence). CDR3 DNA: TGTGCCAGTAGTCCTAAGCCTACAGAGGCCCCCTACGGCTACACCTTC. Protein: CASSPKPTEAPYGYTF.

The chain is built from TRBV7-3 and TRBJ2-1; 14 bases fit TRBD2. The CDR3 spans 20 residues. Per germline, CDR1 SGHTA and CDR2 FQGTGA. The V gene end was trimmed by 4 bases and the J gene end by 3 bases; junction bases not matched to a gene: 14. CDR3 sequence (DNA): TGTGCCAGCAGCTCCGGCACCGGGACTAGCGGGAGAGGAAGCTACAATGAGCAGTTCTTC. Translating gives CASSSGTGTSGRGSYNEQFF.

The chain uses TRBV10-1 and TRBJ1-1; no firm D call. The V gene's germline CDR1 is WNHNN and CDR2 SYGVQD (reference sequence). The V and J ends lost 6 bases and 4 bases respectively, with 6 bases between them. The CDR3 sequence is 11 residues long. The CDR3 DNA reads TGCGCCAGCAGAGACGGCACTGAAGCTTTCTTT. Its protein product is CASRDGTEAFF.

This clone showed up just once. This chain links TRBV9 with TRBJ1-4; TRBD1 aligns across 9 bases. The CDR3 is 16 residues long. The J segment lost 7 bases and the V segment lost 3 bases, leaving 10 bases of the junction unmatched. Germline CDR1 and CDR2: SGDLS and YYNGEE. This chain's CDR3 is CASSEGSGQGGEKLFF. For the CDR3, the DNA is TGTGCCAGCAGCGAGGGGTCGGGACAGGGTGGTGAAAAACTGTTTTTT.

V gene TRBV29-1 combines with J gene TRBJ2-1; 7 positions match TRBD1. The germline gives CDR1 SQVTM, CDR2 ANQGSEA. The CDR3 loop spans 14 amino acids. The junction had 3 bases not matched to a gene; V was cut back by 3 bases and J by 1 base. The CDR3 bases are TGCAGCGTTGATGAGGGGGCGTCCTACAATGAGCAGTTCTTC. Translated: CSVDEGASYNEQFF.

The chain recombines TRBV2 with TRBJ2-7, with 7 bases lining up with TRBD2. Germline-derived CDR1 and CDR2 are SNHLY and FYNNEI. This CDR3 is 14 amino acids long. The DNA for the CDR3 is TGTGGTACACTACAACAGCGGGAAGCCTACGAGCAGTACTTC. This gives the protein CGTLQQREAYEQYF.

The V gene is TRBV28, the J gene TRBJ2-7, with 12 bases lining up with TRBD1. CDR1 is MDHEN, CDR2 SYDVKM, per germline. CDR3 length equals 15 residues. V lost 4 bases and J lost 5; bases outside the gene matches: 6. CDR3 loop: CASSSPGQGAHEQYF. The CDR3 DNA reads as TGTGCCAGCAGTTCGCCGGGACAGGGGGCTCACGAGCAGTACTTC.

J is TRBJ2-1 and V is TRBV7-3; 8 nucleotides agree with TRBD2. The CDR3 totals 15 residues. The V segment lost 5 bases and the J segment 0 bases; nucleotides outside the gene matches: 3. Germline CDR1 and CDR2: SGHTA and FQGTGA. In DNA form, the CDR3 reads TGTGCCAGCAGCACGAGCGGGAGCTCCTACAATGAGCAGTTCTTC. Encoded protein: CASSTSGSSYNEQFF.

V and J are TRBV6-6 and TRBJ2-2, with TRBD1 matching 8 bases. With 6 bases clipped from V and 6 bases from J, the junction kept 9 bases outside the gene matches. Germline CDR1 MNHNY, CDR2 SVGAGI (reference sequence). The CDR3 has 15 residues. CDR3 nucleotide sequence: TGTGCCAGCAGCTCGGGACAGGAGTTTGCCGGGGAGCTGTTTTTT. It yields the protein CASSSGQEFAGELFF.

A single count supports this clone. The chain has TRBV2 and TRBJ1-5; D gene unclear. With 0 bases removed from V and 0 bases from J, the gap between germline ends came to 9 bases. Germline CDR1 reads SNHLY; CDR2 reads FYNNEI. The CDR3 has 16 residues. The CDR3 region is CASSEALGYSNQPQHF. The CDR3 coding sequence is TGTGCCAGCAGTGAAGCGCTAGGGTATAGCAATCAGCCCCAGCATTTT.

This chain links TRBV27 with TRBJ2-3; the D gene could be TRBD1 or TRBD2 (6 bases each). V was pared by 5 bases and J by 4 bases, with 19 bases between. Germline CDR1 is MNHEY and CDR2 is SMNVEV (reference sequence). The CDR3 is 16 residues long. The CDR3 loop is CASSLEGGGFADTQYF. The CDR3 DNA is TGTGCCAGCAGTCTTGAGGGGGGTGGATTTGCAGATACGCAGTATTTT.

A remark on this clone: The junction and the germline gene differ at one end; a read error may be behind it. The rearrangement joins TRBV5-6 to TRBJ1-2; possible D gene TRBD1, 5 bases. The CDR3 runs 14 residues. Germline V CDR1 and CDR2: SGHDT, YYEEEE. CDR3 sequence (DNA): TGTGCCAGCAGCTTTGGTACGGACAACTATAGCTACACCTTC. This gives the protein CASSFGTDNYSYTF.

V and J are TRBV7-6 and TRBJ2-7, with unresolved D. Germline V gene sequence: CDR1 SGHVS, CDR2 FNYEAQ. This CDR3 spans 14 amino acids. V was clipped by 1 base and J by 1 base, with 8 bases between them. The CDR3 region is CASSLGLFSYEQYF. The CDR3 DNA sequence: TGTGCCAGCAGCTTAGGTCTGTTTTCCTACGAGCAGTACTTC.